The 9 T cell receptor beta chains reported below all come from one sample, sequenced in a study of cytomegalovirus exposure and HLA in healthy donors. 13 Jbeta primers and 60 Vbeta primers were used for the PCR. Data came from immunoSEQ multiplex PCR; TCRdb stores just in-frame clones and leaves some out. The repertoire has 150,000 to 200,000 clones, less than 80% of them found once; the top ten carry around 3.2%. The sequenced sample consisted of PBMCs. These receptors all stem from a man aged 40-50 years in good health and CMV-seronegative.

This chain uses TRBV9 with TRBJ2-3, with 8 bases fitting TRBD2. Germline V gene sequence: CDR1 SGDLS, CDR2 YYNGEE. The trim removed 2 bases at V and 5 bases at J, leaving 13 bases unmatched. This CDR3 region has 17 residues. The CDR3 DNA sequence: TGTGCCAGCAGCGTTACCGAGTCCGGGAGGGCCCTAGATACGCAGTATTTT. Protein product: CASSVTESGRALDTQYF.

The V call is TRBV6-1, the J call TRBJ2-7; TRBD1 might be the D (5 bases). The V gene's germline CDR1 is MNHNS and CDR2 SASEGT. Trimming left V 0 bases short and J 4 bases short, with 10 bases between. The CDR3 runs 14 residues. CDR3 sequence: CASSEARQGYEQYF. The CDR3 region has the DNA TGTGCCAGCAGTGAAGCGAGGCAGGGTTACGAGCAGTACTTC.

This clone was detected only a few times. The chain uses TRBV2 and TRBJ2-3; D is perhaps TRBD2 (7 bases). The CDR3 totals 15 residues. Germline V gives CDR1 SNHLY, CDR2 FYNNEI. V lost 6 bases and J lost 2, with 15 bases in between. CDR3 nucleotides: TGTGCCAGCAGGTTGGGGGGGCTGCTCACAGATACGCAGTATTTT. Translation gives CASRLGGLLTDTQYF.

This sequence joins TRBV25-1 and TRBJ1-1; D might be TRBD1 (5 bases). V was clipped by 5 bases and J by 0 bases, with 16 bases between them. Germline-derived CDR1 and CDR2 are MGHDK and SYGVNS. This CDR3 comprises 16 residues. CDR3: CASSPLGGLMNTEAFF. Written as DNA, the CDR3 is TGTGCCAGCAGTCCCCTGGGGGGTTTAATGAACACTGAAGCTTTCTTT. The full variable domain, its missing parts supplied by reference TRBV25-1 and TRBJ1-1, is EADIYQTPRYLVIGTGKKITLECSQTMGHDKMYWYQQDPGMELHLIHYSYGVNSTEKGDLSSESTVSRIRTEHFPLTLESARPSHTSQYLCASSPLGGLMNTEAFFGQGTRLTVV.

This chain joins TRBV29-1 and TRBJ2-3, with a possible D match to TRBD1 (6 bases). The CDR3 sequence is 14 residues long. The ends were cut back, 4 bases at V and 2 bases at J, with 13 bases in the middle. Germline CDR1 reads SQVTM; CDR2 reads ANQGSEA. The CDR3 DNA reads as TGCAGCGTTGTAGGGGGTACACTCACAGATACGCAGTATTTT. Amino acid sequence: CSVVGGTLTDTQYF.

In DNA, the CDR3 is TGTGCCTGGACGAAAAGCCCTAATTCACCCCTCCACTTT. Amino acid sequence: CAWTKSPNSPLHF. The rearrangement links TRBV30 to TRBJ1-6; D is undetermined. Trimming stripped 4 bases from V and 6 bases from J, with 10 bases between. Germline V gene lookup returns CDR1 GTSNPN and CDR2 SVGIG (reference sequence). The CDR3 sequence is 13 residues long.

The rearrangement joins TRBV19 to TRBJ1-5; TRBD1 aligns across 7 bases. The CDR3 spans 12 residues. V was pared by 11 bases and J by 3 bases, with 4 bases of the junction left unmatched. From germline, CDR1 is LNHDA and CDR2 SQIVND (reference sequence). The CDR3 region is CAEGQHNQPQHF. The CDR3 DNA reads as TGTGCCGAGGGACAGCACAATCAGCCCCAGCATTTT.

This clone is a singleton in its sample. The rearrangement uses TRBV7-3 and TRBJ2-7; TRBD2 matches at 15 bases. The CDR3 sequence is 16 residues long. CDR1 and CDR2 from the germline V gene are SGHTA and FQGTGA. V shed 5 bases, J shed 5 bases, and the junction held 7 bases outside the gene matches. The CDR3 DNA follows: TGTGCCAGCAGCCCGGGACTAGCGGGAGGTATGAACGAGCAGTACTTC. Its translation: CASSPGLAGGMNEQYF.

This clone was recorded only once. The chain links TRBV2 to TRBJ2-7, with D maybe TRBD1 (5 bases). Trimming removed 3 bases from V and 6 bases from J, with 12 bases in between. Germline CDR1 is SNHLY and CDR2 is FYNNEI. The CDR3 covers 13 residues. The chain's CDR3 is CASSDDITGEQYF. DNA of the CDR3: TGTGCCAGCAGTGACGACATAACAGGCGAGCAGTACTTC.